A single TCR beta chain is shown here with its context. Its antigen remains unidentified. TCRdb analysed the RT-PCR reads with MiXCR anew, one entry per CDR3 protein. The table has 430,000 or so distinct CDR3 sequences, about 10% seen once. Germline-derived CDR1 and CDR2 are MGHDK and SYGVNS. With 3 bases clipped from V and 5 bases from J, the junction kept 8 bases outside the gene matches. The CDR3 is made up of 16 amino acids. The data originate from a study of response to subunit inactivated influenza vaccine. Study results and limitations: Authors suggested each seasonal flu vaccination may recruit only limited numbers of new T cells.

The sequences come from PBMCs from blood, collected roughly 45 days after vaccination. The receptor's source is a man over 45 who received an inactivated influenza vaccine. The chain joins TRBV25-1 to TRBJ2-5; 11 nucleotides align to TRBD2. The CDR3 region has the DNA TGTGCCAGCAGTGAGACACAGACTAGCGGGAAGGAGACCCAGTACTTC. It translates to CASSETQTSGKETQYF. Filled out from reference TRBV25-1 and TRBJ2-5, the complete variable domain reads EADIYQTPRYLVIGTGKKITLECSQTMGHDKMYWYQQDPGMELHLIHYSYGVNSTEKGDLSSESTVSRIRTEHFPLTLESARPSHTSQYLCASSETQTSGKETQYFGPGTRLLVL.